The 14 T cell receptor beta chains reported below all come from one sample, sequenced in a study of T cells after yellow fever vaccination. In TCRdb, the 5' RACE reads were re-called with MiXCR into one record per CDR3 protein. The sample lists some 600,000 distinct CDR3 sequences, 9% to 15% occurring once. This sample comprised PBMCs, obtained on the day of the yellow fever booster vaccination. The source of these receptors is a man aged 30-40 years who received the YFV17D yellow fever vaccine.

The chain is built from TRBV27 and TRBJ2-5; D uncertain. The germline gives CDR1 MNHEY, CDR2 SMNVEV (reference sequence). The length of the CDR3 is 13 residues. V was pared by 2 bases and J by 7 bases, with 11 bases between. The CDR3 sequence is CASSLVPLGTQYF. In DNA form, the CDR3 reads TGTGCCAGCAGTTTAGTTCCACTTGGGACCCAGTACTTC.

V gene TRBV14 combines with J gene TRBJ2-7; D possibly corresponds to TRBD2 (5 bases). CDR3 length equals 16 residues. Trimming cost V 1 base and J 0 bases, with 13 bases left between them. CDR1 is SGHDN and CDR2 is FVKESK in the germline V gene. The chain's CDR3 is CASSQVGRVSSYEQYF. CDR3 sequence (DNA): TGTGCCAGCAGCCAAGTTGGGCGGGTAAGCTCCTACGAGCAGTACTTC.

This clonotype was seen only a few times. V usage is TRBV11-2 and J usage is TRBJ2-2, with 8 bases fitting TRBD2. Germline V CDR1 and CDR2: SGHAT, FQNNGV. The CDR3 consists of 19 residues. The V segment lost 2 bases and the J segment 1 base; nucleotides outside the gene matches: 12. The CDR3, as DNA: TGTGCCAGCAGCTTAAGGCGGCGGGGGGCAGGACAGAACACCGGGGAGCTGTTTTTT. Residues: CASSLRRRGAGQNTGELFF.

The chain links TRBV19 to TRBJ2-5, with D tentatively TRBD2 (5 bases). This CDR3 region has 11 residues. CDR1 is LNHDA, CDR2 SQIVND, per germline (reference sequence). V lost 10 bases and J lost 5, with 11 bases in between. CDR3 nucleotide sequence: TGTGCCACCACGACGGGGGAGACCCAGTACTTC. This encodes CATTTGETQYF.

This clonotype has at least ten counts. This chain connects TRBV12-3 or TRBV12-4 to TRBJ1-2; D unclear. V was clipped by 1 base and J by 3 bases, with 6 bases between them. The CDR3 spans 13 residues. The CDR3 protein is CASSLGADYGYTF. The CDR3 region has the DNA TGTGCCAGCAGTTTAGGGGCAGACTATGGCTACACCTTC.

The sample holds a few counts of this clonotype. This rearrangement joins TRBV7-2 to TRBJ2-4; 7 positions agree with TRBD2. V gave up 1 base and J gave up 6 bases; unmatched junction bases: 3. This CDR3 comprises 14 residues. Germline CDR1 SGHTA, CDR2 FQGNSA. The CDR3 DNA follows: TGTGCCAGCAGCTTAGGGGACTATGGAAACATTCAGTACTTC. This translates into CASSLGDYGNIQYF.

The genes are TRBV28 and TRBJ2-3; 10 bases are a match to TRBD2. With V trimmed by 7 bases and J by 4 bases, 14 bases remained unmatched. Germline V lookup: CDR1 MDHEN, CDR2 SYDVKM. The CDR3 runs 17 residues. The CDR3 nucleotides are TGTGCCAGCATCCAACTACCGGGACTAGCGTCTGCAGATACGCAGTATTTT. Its protein product is CASIQLPGLASADTQYF.

This chain joins TRBV23-1 and TRBJ2-2; 14 bases are shared with TRBD2. TRBV23-1 is assigned to the ORF class and has an uncertain function. The CDR3 runs 18 residues. Trimming took 6 bases from V and 7 from J; bases not matched to a gene: 13. The CDR3 bases are TGCGCCAGCAGCCCCCGGGGGACTAGCGGGAGTTTGATCGGGGAGCTGTTTTTT. Residues: CASSPRGTSGSLIGELFF.

The chain uses TRBV9 and TRBJ2-2; D possibly corresponds to TRBD1 (5 bases). This CDR3 is 16 amino acids long. V lost 0 bases, J lost 7 bases, and 16 bases lay in between. Germline CDR1 reads SGDLS; CDR2 reads YYNGEE. The CDR3 region has the DNA TGTGCCAGCAGCGTAGCCGGGTCAGCTAGGGGCGGGGAGCTGTTTTTT. This sequence encodes CASSVAGSARGGELFF. The whole variable domain, remainder taken from reference TRBV9 and TRBJ2-2, is DSGVTQTPKHLITATGQRVTLRCSPRSGDLSVYWYQQSLDQGLQFLIQYYNGEERAKGNILERFSAQQFPDLHSELNLSSLELGDSALYFCASSVAGSARGGELFFGEGSRLTVL.

The chain is built from TRBV20-1 and TRBJ2-6, with no clear D. V was pared by 0 bases and J by 0 bases, with 12 bases between. The CDR3 consists of 17 residues. The germline CDR1 and CDR2 sequences are DFQATT and SNEGSKA (reference sequence). In DNA, the CDR3 is TGCAGTGCTAGAGATACCCTTAGCCGCTCTGGGGCCAACGTCCTGACTTTC. Translating it yields CSARDTLSRSGANVLTF.

This clonotype was seen ten or more times. This rearrangement joins TRBV12-3 or TRBV12-4 to TRBJ2-3; no reliable D call. V was pared by 6 bases and J by 0 bases, with 7 bases between. The CDR3 has 13 amino acids. CDR3 nucleotide sequence: TGTGCCAGCAGGCCTTCTAGCACAGATACGCAGTATTTT. Its protein is CASRPSSTDTQYF.

This rearrangement joins TRBV19 to TRBJ1-1; D gene unclear. This CDR3 is 13 amino acids long. Trimming shortened V by 9 bases and J by 1 base, and 12 bases separated the two germline ends. Germline assignment: CDR1 LNHDA and CDR2 SQIVND (reference sequence). The CDR3 protein is CASGRRGNTEAFF. CDR3 coding DNA: TGTGCCAGCGGCCGACGGGGGAACACTGAAGCTTTCTTT.

There are a few counts of this clonotype. This chain joins TRBV20-1 and TRBJ2-1; 12 positions agree with TRBD2. This CDR3 has 13 amino acids. V was clipped by 5 bases and J by 9 bases; unmatched bases: 5. Germline lookup yields CDR1 DFQATT and CDR2 SNEGSKA (reference sequence). Written as DNA, the CDR3 is TGCAGTGCTTCTAGCGGGGGGGCGGGTGAGCAGTTCTTC. Protein sequence: CSASSGGAGEQFF.

This clonotype occurred a few times. This rearrangement joins TRBV20-1 to TRBJ2-1; D call uncertain. This CDR3 is built from 14 residues. The V gene lost 6 bases and the J gene lost 0 bases, with 12 bases spanning the gap. In germline, CDR1 is DFQATT, CDR2 SNEGSKA (reference sequence). The CDR3 sequence: CSAASASSYNEQFF. The CDR3 coding sequence is TGCAGTGCCGCCAGCGCGAGCTCCTACAATGAGCAGTTCTTC.